The entry that follows covers one T cell receptor beta chain sequence. No antigen is known for it. This entry is derived from a study of vaccination and CD4 T cells after COVID-19. Across the study: Samples were taken after vaccination, a median of around 67 days after dose two, with a range of 14 to 241. Overlapping SARS-CoV-2, HCoV-NL63, HCoV-OC43 and HCoV-229E spike peptides stimulated the cells.

Trimming left V 4 bases short and J 0 bases short, with 13 bases between. The CDR3 runs to 17 residues. Germline V gene sequence: CDR1 SEHNR, CDR2 FQNEAQ (reference sequence). Sample treatment: approximately 11-day PBMC culture with coronavirus spike peptide pools or control peptides (ViraFEST assay). Culture of 2 million to 2.5 million PBMCs per well took place with about 9.8 IU/ml IL-2 and about 10 ug/ml peptide pools. Oncomine TCR Beta short-read sequencing was applied to DNA from cultured CD4+ T cells. MiXCR, run by TCRdb on the PCR reads, gives a single entry per CDR3 protein. This table holds about 8,900 distinct CDR3 sequences, 30% to 45% found once.

The sequence was obtained from a human donor who had recovered from COVID-19. The sequenced sample was CD4+ T cells from blood, cultured in vitro. The genes are TRBV7-9 and TRBJ2-6; D gene ambiguous. The CDR3 nucleotides are TGTGCCAGCAGCTCTCAGATAACGAGCTCTGGGGCCAACGTCCTGACTTTC. This encodes CASSSQITSSGANVLTF.